These 19 T cell receptor beta chains came from one sample sequenced in a study of blood T cell repertoires in COVID-19. TCRdb's table, derived via immunoSEQ multiplex PCR, lists solely in-frame clones and lacks some. The sample has roughly 220,000 clones; about 85% are singletons. Sequencing was carried out using peripheral blood. All receptors derive from a woman between 45 and 65 years old with COVID-19, enrolled during active disease.

The chain couples TRBV6-1 to TRBJ1-5, with a weak D call TRBD1 (6 bases). From germline, CDR1 is MNHNS and CDR2 SASEGT. The CDR3 length is 15 residues. V shed 1 base and J shed 1 base, with 8 bases lying between them. CDR3 coding DNA: TGTGCCAGCAGTGAAGTCCAGGGGAGCAATCAGCCCCAGCATTTT. This encodes CASSEVQGSNQPQHF.

The rearrangement uses TRBV6-5 and TRBJ1-2; 8 bases align to TRBD1. J was trimmed by 5 bases and V by 6 bases; bases with no gene match: 5. CDR1 and CDR2 from the germline V gene are MNHEY and SVGAGI. The CDR3 sequence is 13 residues long. The CDR3 DNA follows: TGTGCCAGCAGCCCGGACAGGGATTATGGCTACACCTTC. Protein: CASSPDRDYGYTF.

The chain recombines TRBV12-5 with TRBJ1-4; TRBD1 aligns across 7 bases. Germline CDR1 LGHNT, CDR2 FRNRAP. J lost 5 bases, V lost 6 bases, and 6 bases had no gene match. This CDR3 is built from 14 residues. The CDR3 DNA sequence: TGTGCTAGTGGCATAGGGGGCGGAAATGAAAAACTGTTTTTT. It specifies CASGIGGGNEKLFF.

The chain recombines TRBV10-3 with TRBJ2-5; 8 nucleotides align to TRBD2. Germline CDR1 and CDR2: ENHRY and SYGVKD. The CDR3 is made up of 17 amino acids. V shed 8 bases and J 1 base; nucleotides not matched to a gene: 15. The CDR3 nucleotides are TGTGCCATCCACGGCGGAGATGGGGCGGGGGGCCAAGAGACCCAGTACTTC. Protein sequence: CAIHGGDGAGGQETQYF.

The genes are TRBV4-3 and TRBJ1-2, with 7 bases that match TRBD1. Germline CDR1 and CDR2: LGHNA and YSLEER. This CDR3 comprises 17 residues. V lost 1 base, J lost 4 bases, and 12 bases stayed unmatched. The CDR3 loop reads CASSQVAGQNTAYGYTF. The CDR3 nucleotides read TGCGCCAGCAGCCAAGTGGCGGGACAGAATACAGCCTATGGCTACACCTTC.

V and J are TRBV7-8 and TRBJ2-7; D perhaps matches TRBD2 (5 bases). Germline V gene lookup returns CDR1 SGHVS and CDR2 FQNEAQ. The CDR3 contains 13 residues. Trimming took 1 base from V and 5 from J, leaving 9 bases between them. CDR3 loop: CASSLGSGDEQYF. DNA for the CDR3: TGTGCCAGCAGCTTAGGATCCGGGGACGAGCAGTACTTC.

The count of this clone is one. The chain links TRBV30 to TRBJ2-7; 11 bases agree with TRBD1. CDR1 and CDR2 (germline): GTSNPN, SVGIG (reference sequence). This CDR3 has 15 amino acids. J gave up 1 base and V 7 bases, and 9 bases lay outside the gene matches. The CDR3 DNA follows: TGTGCCTTTCTCGGCGGGGACAGGGGGTCCTACGAGCAGTACGTC. Amino acids: CAFLGGDRGSYEQYV.

The chain recombines TRBV7-6 with TRBJ2-5; 12 bases fit TRBD2. This CDR3 is 17 amino acids long. The junction had 8 bases not matched to a gene; V was cut back by 1 base and J by 5 bases. Germline loops: CDR1 SGHVS, CDR2 FNYEAQ. CDR3 loop: CASSLEASGGALETQYF. CDR3 nucleotides: TGTGCCAGCAGCTTAGAGGCTAGCGGGGGGGCCTTGGAGACCCAGTACTTC. Using reference TRBV7-6 and TRBJ2-5 for the parts outside the CDR3, the full variable domain is GAGVSQSPRYKVTKRGQDVALRCDPISGHVSLYWYRQALGQGPEFLTYFNYEAQQDKSGLPNDRFSAERPEGSISTLTIQRTEQRDSAMYRCASSLEASGGALETQYFGPGTRLLVL.

The chain couples TRBV9 to TRBJ2-7; a possible D gene is TRBD1 (6 bases). The V gene's germline CDR1 is SGDLS and CDR2 YYNGEE. The CDR3 totals 13 residues. Trimming stripped 3 bases from V and 5 bases from J, with 12 bases between. The CDR3 DNA reads TGTGCCAGCAGCGCTTCAGGGGACCACGAGCAGTACTTC. This codes for CASSASGDHEQYF.

The rearrangement uses TRBV6-5 and TRBJ2-7; 9 bases are a match to TRBD2. The CDR3 runs to 15 residues. Per germline, CDR1 MNHEY and CDR2 SVGAGI. V was pared by 2 bases and J by 2 bases, with 4 bases of the junction left unmatched. This CDR3 reads CASSYGAGGTYEQYF. Here the CDR3 DNA reads TGTGCCAGCAGTTACGGAGCGGGGGGTACCTACGAGCAGTACTTC.

The gene calls are TRBV6-1 and TRBJ1-2, with 8 positions matching TRBD1. Germline V gene data show CDR1 as MNHNS and CDR2 as SASEGT. V lost 7 bases to trimming and J lost 8 bases; unmatched junction nucleotides: 18. This CDR3 spans 16 amino acids. The CDR3 loop is CASNEWDRHFGEGYTF. Here the CDR3 DNA reads TGTGCCAGCAATGAGTGGGACAGGCATTTCGGAGAAGGCTACACCTTC.

The rearrangement joins TRBV24-1 to TRBJ2-7; 8 bases are a match to TRBD1. The CDR3 loop spans 14 amino acids. J was trimmed by 2 bases and V by 3 bases; bases with no gene match: 2. The germline gives CDR1 KGHDR, CDR2 SFDVKD. Here the CDR3 reads CATSDPDRAYEQYF. The CDR3 DNA reads TGTGCCACCAGTGATCCGGACAGGGCCTACGAGCAGTACTTC.

This clone was seen only a few times. The rearrangement links TRBV9 to TRBJ2-2; no clear D gene. The germline V gene encodes CDR1 SGDLS and CDR2 YYNGEE. V was trimmed by 1 base and J by 7 bases, leaving 5 bases between them. This CDR3 region has 12 residues. The CDR3 reads CASSVLRGELFF. For the CDR3, the DNA is TGTGCCAGCAGCGTACTCCGCGGGGAGCTGTTTTTT. The full variable domain, with the rest looked up from reference TRBV9 and TRBJ2-2, is DSGVTQTPKHLITATGQRVTLRCSPRSGDLSVYWYQQSLDQGLQFLIQYYNGEERAKGNILERFSAQQFPDLHSELNLSSLELGDSALYFCASSVLRGELFFGEGSRLTVL.

This sequence joins TRBV11-2 and TRBJ2-3; D is ambiguous. Between the trimmed V and J ends, which lost 3 bases and 1 base, there was a span of 20 bases. The CDR3 consists of 18 residues. The germline V gene has CDR1 SGHAT and CDR2 FQNNGV. CDR3 in amino acids: CASSFSKSGSRGTDTQYF. For the CDR3, the DNA is TGTGCCAGCAGCTTTTCGAAGTCTGGGTCCCGGGGCACAGATACGCAGTATTTT.

The chain has TRBV5-1 and TRBJ2-7; TRBD1 is a possible D gene (5 bases). Germline-derived CDR1 and CDR2 are SGHRS and YFSETQ. This CDR3 has 13 residues. Deletions cut 3 bases from V and 3 bases from J, with 10 bases between. CDR3 nucleotide sequence: TGCGCCAGCAGCTCGACGACAGTCTACGAGCAGTACTTC. Its translation: CASSSTTVYEQYF.

This clone showed up just a few times. The chain uses TRBV10-2 and TRBJ2-3, with D maybe TRBD2 (7 bases). Germline V gives CDR1 WSHSY, CDR2 SAAADI. Trimming removed 3 bases from V and 4 bases from J, with 17 bases in between. The CDR3 runs 16 residues. The CDR3 DNA reads as TGCGCCAGCAGTGAAGTGGGGGGGGCAAATGCAGATACGCAGTATTTT. This encodes CASSEVGGANADTQYF.

This clone showed up just once. The chain combines TRBV7-8 with TRBJ2-2; 7 bases match TRBD2. Germline trimming cut 2 bases from V and 0 bases from J; bases unmatched to any gene: 9. The CDR3 has 18 residues. In germline, CDR1 is SGHVS, CDR2 FQNEAQ. Written as DNA, the CDR3 is TGTGCCAGCAGCTTAAACTACGGGGCGGGGGCGAACACCGGGGAGCTGTTTTTT. It codes for CASSLNYGAGANTGELFF. The entire variable domain, with the rest obtained from reference TRBV7-8 and TRBJ2-2, is as follows: GAGVSQSPRYKVAKRGQDVALRCDPISGHVSLFWYQQALGQGPEFLTYFQNEAQLDKSGLPSDRFFAERPEGSVSTLKIQRTQQEDSAVYLCASSLNYGAGANTGELFFGEGSRLTVL.

This chain links TRBV3-1 (or the pseudogene TRBV3-2) with TRBJ1-1; D is ambiguous. The CDR3 loop spans 11 amino acids. Germline V gives CDR1 LGHDT, CDR2 YNNKEL (reference sequence). The V end was cut by 3 bases, the J end by 7 bases, with 6 bases between. DNA for the CDR3: TGTGCCAGCAGCCAGGGCTTTGAAGCTTTCTTT. Translated: CASSQGFEAFF.

V is TRBV30 and J is TRBJ1-2; maybe TRBD1 (5 bases). Per germline, CDR1 GTSNPN and CDR2 SVGIG (reference sequence). V was shortened by 3 bases and J by 2 bases, with 10 bases between the two germline ends. The CDR3 length is 13 residues. CDR3 bases: TGTGCCTGGAGCCAACAGGCGAACTATGGCTACACCTTC. This sequence encodes CAWSQQANYGYTF.